This paragraph reports one TCR beta chain. Its antigen is still unknown. This specimen comes from a study of T cell responses to AZD1222 COVID-19 vaccine. The wider study: Second-dose intervals near 4 or 12 weeks were combined. The study's findings and limits: The donor group comprised mostly white British people and more females; the analysis possibly underestimated clonal diversity. A rise in Spike-specific TCR breadth and depth followed two AZD1222 doses. Baseline testing showed seropositivity in only a handful of AZD1222 recipients.

The CDR3 has 22 residues. V dropped 1 base and J dropped 0; count of bases not matched to a gene: 15. Germline values: CDR1 MDHEN, CDR2 SYDVKM. The data were produced by immunoSEQ multiplex PCR, yet TCRdb's version contains in-frame clones alone and is incomplete. The table lists more than 100,000 clones, roughly 90% of them singletons, with 11% to 15% in the top ten. The chain combines TRBV28 with TRBJ2-1; 13 bases agree with TRBD2. The receptor comes from an adult in good health. The sample in question was peripheral blood, obtained on day 0 of AZD1222 vaccination. The CDR3 sequence: CASSLFPPKTSGRPSSYNEQFF. Here the CDR3 DNA reads TGTGCCAGCAGTTTATTCCCCCCAAAGACTAGCGGGAGGCCAAGCTCCTACAATGAGCAGTTCTTC.